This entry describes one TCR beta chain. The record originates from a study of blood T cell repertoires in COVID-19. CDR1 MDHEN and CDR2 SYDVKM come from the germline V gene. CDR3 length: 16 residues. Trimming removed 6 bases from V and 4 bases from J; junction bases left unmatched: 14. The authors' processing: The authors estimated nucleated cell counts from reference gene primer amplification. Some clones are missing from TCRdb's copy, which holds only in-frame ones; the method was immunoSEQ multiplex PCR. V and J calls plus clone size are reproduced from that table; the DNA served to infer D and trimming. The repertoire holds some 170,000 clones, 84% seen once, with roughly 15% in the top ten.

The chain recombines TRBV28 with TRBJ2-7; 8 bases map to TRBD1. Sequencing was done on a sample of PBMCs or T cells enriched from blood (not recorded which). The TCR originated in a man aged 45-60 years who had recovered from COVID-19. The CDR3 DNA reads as TGTGCCAGCAGCCCGGAGTGGGGCAGGGGGCAGTACGAGCAGTACTTC. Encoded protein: CASSPEWGRGQYEQYF.